This TCR beta chain was retrieved from a study of cytomegalovirus exposure and HLA in healthy donors. The study ran its PCR with 60 Vbeta and 13 Jbeta primers. Repertoires were generated with immunoSEQ multiplex PCR, while TCRdb's copy carries only in-frame clones and drops some. The table has roughly 150,000 clones, roughly 80% seen once. This CDR3 has 13 amino acids. CDR1 is MNHEY and CDR2 is SVGAGI in the germline V gene. Trimming took 2 bases from V and 5 from J; bases not matched to a gene: 2. Specimen: PBMCs. The chain is built from TRBV6-5 and TRBJ1-2, with 7 bases identical to TRBD1. This sequence was found in a man under 40 in good health and CMV-seronegative. The CDR3 DNA reads TGTGCCAGCAGTTACCCGACAGGGTATGGCTACACCTTC. It is translated as CASSYPTGYGYTF.